A selection of T cell receptor beta chains follows, all from one sample in a study of blood T cell repertoires in COVID-19. The table came from immunoSEQ multiplex PCR; TCRdb's copy has only in-frame clones and leaves some out. The sample lists a few hundred thousand clones, about 86% seen once, with roughly 2.4% in the top ten. The specimen sequenced was peripheral blood. The receptors shown here come from a woman aged 55-70 years with acute or convalescent COVID-19. Both conserved end residues are part of each CDR3. The order of the fields is V gene, clone size, J gene, D gene, CDR3 protein, CDR3 DNA. The D gene is left open where the match is weak. Clone sizes are given selectively: once, few, many, or a class where the clone is expanded.

TRBV7-9	.	TRBJ1-2	.	CASSYDGNYGYTF	TGTGCCAGCAGCTACGACGGGAACTATGGCTACACCTTC
TRBV27	.	TRBJ2-7	.	CASSLDKRGGYEQYF	TGTGCCAGCAGTTTAGACAAAAGGGGAGGTTACGAGCAGTACTTC
TRBV19	few	TRBJ1-2	TRBD1	CASSIDMTGGVYGYTF	TGTGCCAGTAGTATAGACATGACAGGGGGCGTCTATGGCTACACCTTC
TRBV6-5	once	TRBJ1-2	TRBD1	CASIQDRYNGYTF	TGTGCCAGCATTCAGGACAGGTACAATGGCTACACCTTC
TRBV19	.	TRBJ2-7	TRBD2	CASSIVGSYSGIEQYF	TGTGCCAGTAGTATAGTTGGAAGTTATAGCGGGATCGAGCAGTACTTC
TRBV19	.	TRBJ1-2	TRBD1	CASTPETGAGYGYTF	TGTGCCAGCACCCCGGAAACAGGGGCGGGTTATGGCTACACCTTC
TRBV27	.	TRBJ1-4	.	CASSANIIGKLFF	TGTGCCAGCAGTGCCAATATAATCGGAAAACTGTTTTTT
TRBV6-4	.	TRBJ2-3	TRBD2	CASRRTSGVEDTQYF	TGTGCCAGCAGAAGGACTAGCGGAGTCGAAGATACGCAGTATTTT
TRBV30	.	TRBJ2-7	.	CAWIGTVIPYEQYF	TGTGCCTGGATCGGTACGGTCATACCCTACGAGCAGTACTTC
TRBV10-3	.	TRBJ2-5	TRBD2	CAISEGRGRMETQYF	TGTGCCATCAGTGAGGGGCGGGGGAGGATGGAGACCCAGTACTTC
TRBV12-3/TRBV12-4	.	TRBJ2-3	.	CASSLLRTDTQYF	TGTGCCAGCAGCTTACTACGCACAGATACGCAGTATTTT
TRBV7-9	.	TRBJ2-5	TRBD2	CASSPGGTQYF	TGTGCCAGCAGCCCGGGAGGGACCCAGTACTTC
TRBV4-1	.	TRBJ2-7	.	CASSQNEQGYNEQYF	TGCGCCAGCAGCCAAAACGAACAGGGTTATAACGAGCAGTACTTC
TRBV7-9	few	TRBJ1-4	.	CASSSRQEVREKLFF	TGTGCCAGCAGCTCACGACAGGAGGTTCGTGAAAAACTGTTTTTT
TRBV9	.	TRBJ2-1	.	CASSPRFAGSSYNEQFF	TGTGCCAGCAGCCCCCGCTTTGCGGGTAGCTCCTACAATGAGCAGTTCTTC
TRBV2	.	TRBJ2-1	TRBD2	CASSVEGLEGGTVF	TGTGCCAGCAGTGTGGAGGGACTAGAAGGTGGGACGGTCTTC
TRBV2	.	TRBJ2-1	.	CASMAGEFEQFF	TGTGCCAGCATGGCAGGGGAATTTGAGCAGTTCTTC
TRBV10-2	.	TRBJ1-1	.	CASRRQANTEAFF	TGCGCCAGCAGACGACAGGCGAACACTGAAGCTTTCTTT
TRBV7-2	few	TRBJ2-7	.	CASSTTGTVYEQYF	TGTGCCAGCAGCACCACCGGGACTGTCTACGAGCAGTACTTC
TRBV10-3	.	TRBJ1-1	TRBD1	CAISESTGLNTEAFF	TGTGCCATCAGTGAGTCGACAGGGTTGAACACTGAAGCTTTCTTT
TRBV3-1/TRBV3-2	.	TRBJ2-1	TRBD2	CASSQGLAEIYNEQFF	TGTGCCAGCAGCCAGGGACTAGCGGAGATCTACAATGAGCAGTTCTTC
TRBV24-1	few	TRBJ2-7	TRBD2	CATSLSGTYEQYF	TGTGCCACCAGTTTAAGCGGGACCTACGAGCAGTACTTC
TRBV29-1	few	TRBJ2-7	.	CSVIVTGEQYF	TGCAGCGTTATCGTTACAGGCGAGCAGTACTTC
TRBV6-5	.	TRBJ1-2	.	CASKLSIDSLYGYTF	TGTGCCAGCAAGTTGAGTATAGACAGTCTGTATGGCTACACCTTC
TRBV19	.	TRBJ1-2	TRBD1	CASSRGQGFGYTF	TGTGCCAGTAGTAGGGGACAGGGGTTTGGCTACACCTTC
TRBV5-1	.	TRBJ2-3	TRBD2	CASSLVGGADTQYF	TGCGCCAGCAGCTTGGTCGGGGGGGCGGATACGCAGTATTTT
TRBV5-4	.	TRBJ1-3	.	CASAAGLGSGNTIYF	TGTGCCAGCGCCGCAGGGTTGGGGTCTGGAAACACCATATATTTT
TRBV7-2	few	TRBJ1-3	.	CASSLSGTGNTIYF	TGTGCCAGCAGCTTATCGGGAACTGGAAACACCATATATTTT
TRBV10-3	.	TRBJ2-1	TRBD2	CAIREALAGDYNEQFF	TGTGCCATCAGAGAAGCCCTAGCGGGAGATTACAATGAGCAGTTCTTC
TRBV27	.	TRBJ2-7	TRBD1	CASSLDRGAYEQYF	TGTGCCAGCAGTCTGGACAGGGGAGCGTACGAGCAGTACTTC
TRBV5-1	.	TRBJ2-5	.	CASSLNMEETQYF	TGCGCCAGCAGCTTGAATATGGAGGAGACCCAGTACTTC
TRBV19	.	TRBJ2-1	.	CASSIDRMRYNEQFF	TGTGCCAGTAGTATAGATCGTATGAGGTACAATGAGCAGTTCTTC